Below, one T cell receptor beta chain is given with its context. No antigen is known for it. CDR3 size: 13 residues. Germline CDR1 reads DFQATT; CDR2 reads SNEGSKA (reference sequence). Trimming pared 3 bases from V and 0 bases from J, leaving 7 bases between. This sample was taken from a study of CD8 T cells in Susac syndrome. The overall study: Among the Susac syndrome patients who underwent sequencing, about six had clinically active disease, while 8 or 9 of them were in remission.

Study-level findings and limits: There were 15 to 20 Susac-specific public clones in total CD8+ repertoires and five or six in CD8+ TEMRA repertoires.

RNA, at about 0.45 to 1 ug, was reverse transcribed with random hexamers. Amplification of the TCR beta CDR3 was carried out by immunoSEQ multiplex PCR, which spanned a total of 54 Vbeta and 13 Jbeta segments. TCRdb itself ran the immunoSEQ multiplex PCR reads through MiXCR, one entry per CDR3 protein. This table holds around 100,000 distinct CDR3 sequences, around 96% found once. What was sequenced was CD8+ T cells from PBMCs. This chain links TRBV20-1 with TRBJ2-3; a weak D match, TRBD2 (5 bases). The sequence was collected from a human donor with Susac syndrome. CDR3 protein: CSARRTSTDTQYF. CDR3 nucleotide sequence: TGCAGTGCTAGGCGGACTAGCACAGATACGCAGTATTTT.